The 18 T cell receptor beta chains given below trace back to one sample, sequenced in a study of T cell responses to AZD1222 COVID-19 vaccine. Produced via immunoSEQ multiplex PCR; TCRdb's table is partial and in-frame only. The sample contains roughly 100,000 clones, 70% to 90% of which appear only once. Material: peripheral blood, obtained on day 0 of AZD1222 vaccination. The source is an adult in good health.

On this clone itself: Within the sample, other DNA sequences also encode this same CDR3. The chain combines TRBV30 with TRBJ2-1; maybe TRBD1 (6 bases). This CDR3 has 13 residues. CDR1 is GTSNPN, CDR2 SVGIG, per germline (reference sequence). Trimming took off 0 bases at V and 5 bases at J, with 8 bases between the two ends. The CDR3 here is CAWSVNRDNEQFF. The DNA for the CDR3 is TGTGCCTGGAGTGTAAACAGGGACAATGAGCAGTTCTTC.

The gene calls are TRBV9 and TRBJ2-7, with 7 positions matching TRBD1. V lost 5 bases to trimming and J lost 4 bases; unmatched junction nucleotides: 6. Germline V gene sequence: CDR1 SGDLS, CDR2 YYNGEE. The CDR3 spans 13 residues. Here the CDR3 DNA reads TGTGCCAGCAGTGGGACAGACCTATACGAGCAGTACTTC. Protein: CASSGTDLYEQYF.

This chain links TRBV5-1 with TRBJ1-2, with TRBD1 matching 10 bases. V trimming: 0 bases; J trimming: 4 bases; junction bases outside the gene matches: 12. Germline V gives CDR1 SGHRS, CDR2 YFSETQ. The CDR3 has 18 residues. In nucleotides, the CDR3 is TGCGCCAGCAGCTTGGCTTCCGGGACAGGGGATCGCGGCTATGGCTACACCTTC. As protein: CASSLASGTGDRGYGYTF.

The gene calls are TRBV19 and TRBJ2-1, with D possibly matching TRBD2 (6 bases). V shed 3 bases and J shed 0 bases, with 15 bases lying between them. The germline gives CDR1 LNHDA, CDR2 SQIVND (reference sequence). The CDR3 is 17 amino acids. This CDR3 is CASSMGGGGASYNEQFF. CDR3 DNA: TGTGCCAGTAGTATGGGGGGAGGAGGGGCCTCCTACAATGAGCAGTTCTTC.

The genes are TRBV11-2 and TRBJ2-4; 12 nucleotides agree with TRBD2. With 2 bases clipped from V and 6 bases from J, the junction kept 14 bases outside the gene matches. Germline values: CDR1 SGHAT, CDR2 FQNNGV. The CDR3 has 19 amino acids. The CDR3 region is CASSLTRLAGAGEPNIQYF. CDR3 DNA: TGTGCCAGCAGCTTAACCCGACTAGCGGGAGCCGGGGAACCAAACATTCAGTACTTC. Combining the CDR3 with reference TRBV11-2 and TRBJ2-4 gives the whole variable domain EAGVAQSPRYKIIEKRQSVAFWCNPISGHATLYWYQQILGQGPKLLIQFQNNGVVDDSQLPKDRFSAERLKGVDSTLKIQPAKLEDSAVYLCASSLTRLAGAGEPNIQYFGAGTRLSVL.

The CDR3 region is CAISVGDQGYGYTF. The CDR3 DNA reads TGTGCCATCAGTGTCGGAGACCAAGGCTATGGCTACACCTTC. The chain employs TRBV10-3 and TRBJ1-2; no reliable D call. Trimming shortened V by 4 bases and J by 4 bases, and 13 bases separated the two germline ends. Germline loops: CDR1 ENHRY, CDR2 SYGVKD. This CDR3 is built from 14 residues.

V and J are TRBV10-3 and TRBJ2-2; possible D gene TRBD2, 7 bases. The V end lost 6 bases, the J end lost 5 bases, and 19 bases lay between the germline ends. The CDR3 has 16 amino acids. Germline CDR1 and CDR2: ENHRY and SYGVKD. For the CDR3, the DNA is TGTGCCATCAGCCTCAGCGGGACACGGGGGACCGGGGAGCTGTTTTTT. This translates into CAISLSGTRGTGELFF.

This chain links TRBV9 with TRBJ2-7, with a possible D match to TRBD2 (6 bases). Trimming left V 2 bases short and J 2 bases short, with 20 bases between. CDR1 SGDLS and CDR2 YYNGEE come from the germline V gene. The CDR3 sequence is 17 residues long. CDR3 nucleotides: TGTGCCAGCAGCGTTGGGAGCCGACTAGGGGCCCCCTACGAGCAGTACTTC. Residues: CASSVGSRLGAPYEQYF. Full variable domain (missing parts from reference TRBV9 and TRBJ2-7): DSGVTQTPKHLITATGQRVTLRCSPRSGDLSVYWYQQSLDQGLQFLIQYYNGEERAKGNILERFSAQQFPDLHSELNLSSLELGDSALYFCASSVGSRLGAPYEQYFGPGTRLTVT.

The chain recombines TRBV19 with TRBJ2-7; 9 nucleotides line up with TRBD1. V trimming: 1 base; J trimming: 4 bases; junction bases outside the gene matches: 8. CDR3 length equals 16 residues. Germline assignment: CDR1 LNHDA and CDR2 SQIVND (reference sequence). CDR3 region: CASSIGGRTGVYEQYF. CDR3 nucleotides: TGTGCCAGTAGTATAGGAGGCAGGACAGGGGTGTACGAGCAGTACTTC.

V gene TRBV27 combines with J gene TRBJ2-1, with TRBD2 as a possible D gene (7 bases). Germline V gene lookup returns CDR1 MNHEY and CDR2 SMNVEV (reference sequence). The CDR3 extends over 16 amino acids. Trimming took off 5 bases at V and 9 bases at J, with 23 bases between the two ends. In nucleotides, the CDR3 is TGTGCCAGCAGTGCACGCGGGGGCTTCCCTCCGGCTGAGCAGTTCTTC. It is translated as CASSARGGFPPAEQFF.

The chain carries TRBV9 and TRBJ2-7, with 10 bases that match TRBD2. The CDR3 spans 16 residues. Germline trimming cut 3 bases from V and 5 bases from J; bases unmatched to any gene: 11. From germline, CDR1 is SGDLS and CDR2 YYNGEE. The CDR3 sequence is CASSENRLAGLNEQYF. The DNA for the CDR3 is TGTGCCAGCAGCGAAAACAGACTAGCGGGTTTGAACGAGCAGTACTTC.

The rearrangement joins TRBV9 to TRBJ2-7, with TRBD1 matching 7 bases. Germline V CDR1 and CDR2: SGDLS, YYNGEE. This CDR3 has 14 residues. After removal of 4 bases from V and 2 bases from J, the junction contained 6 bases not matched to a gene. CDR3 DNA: TGTGCCAGCAGCCAGGGTGGGACAGCCTACGAGCAGTACTTC. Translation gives CASSQGGTAYEQYF.

The chain's CDR3 is CASSLGVGRPQHF. The CDR3 DNA reads TGTGCCAGCAGTTTAGGGGTTGGGCGGCCCCAGCATTTT. The rearrangement links TRBV12-3 or TRBV12-4 to TRBJ1-5, with D uncertain. The CDR3 is 13 residues long. Trimming cost V 1 base and J 9 bases, with 10 bases left between them.

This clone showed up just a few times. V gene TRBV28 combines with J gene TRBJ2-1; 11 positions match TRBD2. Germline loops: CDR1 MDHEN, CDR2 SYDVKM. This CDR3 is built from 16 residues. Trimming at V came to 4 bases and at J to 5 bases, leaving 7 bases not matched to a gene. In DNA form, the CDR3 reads TGTGCCAGCAGTTCACTAGCGGGAGAGACCCACAATGAGCAGTTCTTC. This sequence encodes CASSSLAGETHNEQFF.

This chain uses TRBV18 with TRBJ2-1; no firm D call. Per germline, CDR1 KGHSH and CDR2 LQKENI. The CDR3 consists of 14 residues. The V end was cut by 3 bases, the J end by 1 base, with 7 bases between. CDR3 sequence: CASSPYSSYNEQFF. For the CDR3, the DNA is TGTGCCAGCTCACCGTACAGTTCCTACAATGAGCAGTTCTTC.

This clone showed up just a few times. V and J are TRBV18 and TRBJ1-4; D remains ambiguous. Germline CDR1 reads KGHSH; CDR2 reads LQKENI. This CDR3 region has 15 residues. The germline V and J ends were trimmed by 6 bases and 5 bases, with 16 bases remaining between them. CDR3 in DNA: TGTGCCAGCTCGCTTTCAGTCGACTGGAATGAAAAACTGTTTTTT. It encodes CASSLSVDWNEKLFF.

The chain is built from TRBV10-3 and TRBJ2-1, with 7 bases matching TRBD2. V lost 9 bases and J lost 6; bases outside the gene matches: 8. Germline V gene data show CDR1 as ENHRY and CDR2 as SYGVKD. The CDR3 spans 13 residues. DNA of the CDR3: TGTGCCATTGGGCGGGAGATGCGCAATGAGCAGTTCTTC. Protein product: CAIGREMRNEQFF.

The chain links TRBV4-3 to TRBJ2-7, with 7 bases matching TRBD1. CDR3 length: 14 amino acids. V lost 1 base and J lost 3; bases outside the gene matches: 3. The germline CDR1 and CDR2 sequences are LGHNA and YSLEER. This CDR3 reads CASSQGQGVYEQYF. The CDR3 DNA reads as TGCGCCAGCAGCCAAGGGCAGGGGGTCTACGAGCAGTACTTC.